The present T cell receptor beta chain was sequenced within a study of blood T cell repertoires in COVID-19. Study summary: From the United States, Italy and Spain came samples of acute and convalescent COVID-19. PBMCs, B-cell-depleted T cells, or T cells were the source of the cDNA or gDNA that made up the material.

The germline gives CDR1 LNHDA, CDR2 SQIVND (reference sequence). V lost 3 bases and J 7 bases, leaving 18 bases between the germline ends. This CDR3 region has 15 residues. In the authors' workflow: Reference gene primer amplification in the assay estimated nucleated cell counts. Repertoires were generated with immunoSEQ multiplex PCR, while TCRdb's copy carries only in-frame clones and drops some. The D gene and trimming were derived from the DNA, and the V and J assignments and clone size from that table. The sample comprises approximately 75,000 clones, under 80% of which are singletons, and 2.6% rests with the top ten.

The receptor was derived from a human donor with acute or convalescent COVID-19. The donor label of this sample is uncertain. The rearrangement joins TRBV19 to TRBJ1-2; possible D gene TRBD1, 6 bases. Sequenced input: peripheral blood. The CDR3 is CASSITGFPRSGYTF. The CDR3 DNA sequence: TGTGCCAGTAGTATCACAGGGTTTCCACGCAGTGGCTACACCTTC.